Below, 23 T cell receptor beta chains from the same sample are listed, as sequenced in a study of control samples from healthy donors and cancer patients. Method: immunoSEQ multiplex PCR; TCRdb's copy keeps in-frame clones and lacks some. The table lists some 130,000 clones, more than 80% of them singletons, with about 2.5% in the top ten. The sequencing sample was made of blood. The source is a man aged 40-55 years in good health.

The genes are TRBV6-1 and TRBJ1-5; D gene unclear. V lost 1 base, J lost 6 bases, and 7 bases lay in between. Germline V CDR1 and CDR2: MNHNS, SASEGT. The CDR3 length is 13 residues. The CDR3 here is CASSEGQRQPQHF. CDR3 DNA: TGTGCCAGCAGTGAAGGGCAACGTCAGCCCCAGCATTTT.

The chain is built from TRBV6-1 and TRBJ2-1; D perhaps matches TRBD1 (6 bases). The CDR3 totals 15 residues. Germline values: CDR1 MNHNS, CDR2 SASEGT. V was shortened by 2 bases and J by 1 base, with 9 bases between the two germline ends. In nucleotides, the CDR3 is TGTGCCAGCAGTGAAATGGGGGCGTCCTACAATGAGCAGTTCTTC. It encodes CASSEMGASYNEQFF.

As regards this clone: A junction end diverges from the germline sequence, so it may reflect a read error. The chain has TRBV7-7 and TRBJ2-1; D gene uncertain. The germline gives CDR1 SSHAT, CDR2 FNYEAQ (reference sequence). CDR3 length: 13 residues. CDR3 coding DNA: TGTGCTAGCAGCTTAGAGAGTACCACGCGGCAGTTCTTC. Translation: CASSLESTTRQFF. Full variable domain (rest looked up from reference TRBV7-7 and TRBJ2-1): GAGVSQSPRYKVTKRGQDVTLRCDPISSHATLYWYQQALGQGPEFLTYFNYEAQPDKSGLPSDRFSAERPEGSISTLTIQRTEQRDSAMYRCASSLESTTRQFFGPGTRLTVL.

V and J are TRBV7-9 and TRBJ1-1, with D tentatively TRBD1 (5 bases). Trimming stripped 5 bases from V and 0 bases from J, with 19 bases between. Germline CDR1 and CDR2: SEHNR and FQNEAQ (reference sequence). This CDR3 region has 17 residues. The CDR3 is CASSPHLGGIMNTEAFF. CDR3 DNA sequence: TGTGCCAGCAGCCCCCACCTCGGGGGGATTATGAACACTGAAGCTTTCTTT.

This clone was observed a single time. The rearrangement uses TRBV19 and TRBJ2-2; 9 bases agree with TRBD2. Germline V CDR1 and CDR2: LNHDA, SQIVND (reference sequence). V shed 4 bases, J shed 5 bases, and the junction held 8 bases outside the gene matches. The CDR3 is 16 residues long. CDR3 loop: CASSTRGGAGTGELFF. The CDR3 coding sequence is TGTGCCAGTAGTACCCGCGGGGGGGCCGGGACCGGGGAGCTGTTTTTT.

The chain recombines TRBV27 with TRBJ1-6; D is possibly TRBD1 (5 bases). The CDR3 has 14 amino acids. Trimming removed 8 bases from V and 7 bases from J, with 15 bases in between. Germline loops: CDR1 MNHEY, CDR2 SMNVEV (reference sequence). CDR3 coding DNA: TGTGCCAGCCGACCGGGACGCTTGAATTCACCCCTCCACTTT. This sequence encodes CASRPGRLNSPLHF.

The chain is built from TRBV13 and TRBJ1-1, with D tentatively TRBD1 (6 bases). CDR3 size: 15 residues. The germline CDR1 and CDR2 sequences are PRHDT and FYEKMQ (reference sequence). V lost 7 bases to trimming and J lost 1 base, with 16 bases between them. DNA for the CDR3: TGTGCCAGCACTCTTGAGGGGGGCGCGAACACTGAAGCTTTCTTT. This gives the protein CASTLEGGANTEAFF.

This rearrangement joins TRBV9 to TRBJ1-3, with D possibly matching TRBD1 (5 bases). This CDR3 spans 15 amino acids. Germline-derived CDR1 and CDR2 are SGDLS and YYNGEE. V dropped 2 bases and J dropped 3 bases, with 12 bases sitting between them. This chain's CDR3 is CASSVGTGHGNTIYF. The CDR3 DNA reads as TGTGCCAGCAGCGTGGGGACGGGCCATGGAAACACCATATATTTT.

The rearrangement joins TRBV2 to TRBJ2-5; 11 bases line up with TRBD1. J gave up 6 bases and V 6 bases, and 9 bases lay outside the gene matches. This CDR3 spans 15 amino acids. Germline loops: CDR1 SNHLY, CDR2 FYNNEI. CDR3 coding DNA: TGTGCCAGCAGCTTCGGACAGGGGGCTGGAAAGACCCAGTACTTC. It encodes CASSFGQGAGKTQYF.

The chain uses TRBV9 and TRBJ1-3; D is possibly TRBD1 (6 bases). V gave up 3 bases and J gave up 4 bases, with 11 bases separating them. CDR1 and CDR2 from the germline V gene are SGDLS and YYNGEE. The CDR3 spans 14 residues. The CDR3 DNA is TGTGCCAGCAGCGCGACCGGACAGGGAAACACCATATATTTT. This gives the protein CASSATGQGNTIYF.

This clone showed up just once. The rearrangement joins TRBV10-1 to TRBJ2-5; TRBD1 might be the D (5 bases). From germline, CDR1 is WNHNN and CDR2 SYGVQD (reference sequence). This CDR3 region has 14 residues. V lost 3 bases and J lost 5, with 13 bases in between. The DNA of the CDR3 is TGCGCCAGCAGTGAAGGGGTTCTGGCGGAGACCCAGTACTTC. Translated: CASSEGVLAETQYF.

The gene calls are TRBV5-4 and TRBJ1-1; D not resolved. The germline gives CDR1 SGHNT, CDR2 YYREEE (reference sequence). Trimming stripped 2 bases from V and 2 bases from J, with 4 bases between. The CDR3 sequence is 12 residues long. The CDR3 loop reads CASSFGNTEAFF. As DNA, the CDR3 is TGTGCCAGCAGCTTCGGAAACACTGAAGCTTTCTTT.

V usage is TRBV7-6 and J usage is TRBJ2-1; TRBD2 is a possible D gene (5 bases). The germline gives CDR1 SGHVS, CDR2 FNYEAQ. With 0 bases removed from V and 8 bases from J, the gap between germline ends came to 14 bases. The CDR3 has 15 residues. CDR3 nucleotide sequence: TGTGCCAGCAGCTTAGCTGCTAGCCCTGTCTATGAGCAGTTCTTC. Translating gives CASSLAASPVYEQFF.

J is TRBJ2-7 and V is TRBV5-1, with D perhaps assigned TRBD1 or TRBD2 (6 bases each). Germline CDR1 SGHRS, CDR2 YFSETQ. The CDR3 sequence is 15 residues long. Trimming left V 0 bases short and J 1 base short, with 11 bases between. Written as DNA, the CDR3 is TGCGCCAGCAGCTTGGGGGGGGCGGATTCCTACGAGCAGTACTTC. It is translated as CASSLGGADSYEQYF.

This chain joins TRBV9 and TRBJ1-2; D gene ambiguous. CDR3 length equals 14 residues. The germline V gene has CDR1 SGDLS and CDR2 YYNGEE. V lost 6 bases and J 3 bases, leaving 15 bases between the germline ends. CDR3 in DNA: TGTGCCAGCAAACGATGGGGTGCCGACTATGGCTACACCTTC. It translates to CASKRWGADYGYTF.

V usage is TRBV3-1 (or the pseudogene TRBV3-2) and J usage is TRBJ2-2; D might be TRBD1 or TRBD2, each matching 5 bases. Per germline, CDR1 LGHDT and CDR2 YNNKEL (reference sequence). This CDR3 comprises 18 residues. Trimming shortened V by 2 bases and J by 0 bases, and 16 bases separated the two germline ends. The DNA for the CDR3 is TGTGCCAGCAGCCAACCTCCGGGACGCATCGCGAACACCGGGGAGCTGTTTTTT. The encoded protein is CASSQPPGRIANTGELFF.

This rearrangement joins TRBV5-4 to TRBJ2-3, with 8 positions matching TRBD1. The CDR3 spans 14 residues. Trimming at V came to 3 bases and at J to 3 bases, leaving 3 bases not matched to a gene. Germline-derived CDR1 and CDR2 are SGHNT and YYREEE (reference sequence). The CDR3 DNA follows: TGTGCCAGCAGCTCCCGGGACAGGACAGATACGCAGTATTTT. Encoded protein: CASSSRDRTDTQYF.

The CDR3 sequence is CASSQGIMGDRGIINSGNTIYF. The CDR3 DNA sequence: TGTGCCAGCAGCCAAGGAATCATGGGGGACAGGGGGATTATTAATTCTGGAAACACCATATATTTT. This chain joins TRBV21-1 and TRBJ1-3; no DNA check was done on the table's D call, TRBD1. TRBV21-1 is a pseudogene locus. The CDR3 contains 22 residues.

Only one count was recorded for this clone. The genes are TRBV15 and TRBJ1-3; unclear D gene. This CDR3 is 15 amino acids long. CDR1 is LNHNV and CDR2 is YYDKDF in the germline V gene (reference sequence). The V end lost 5 bases, the J end lost 4 bases, and 15 bases lay between the germline ends. The CDR3: CATSRERVGGNTIYF. Written as DNA, the CDR3 is TGTGCCACCAGCCGGGAGCGAGTAGGGGGAAACACCATATATTTT.

This clone was counted a single time. The chain couples TRBV29-1 to TRBJ1-1, with a possible D match to TRBD1 (5 bases). V lost 4 bases to trimming and J lost 1 base, with 10 bases between them. Germline loops: CDR1 SQVTM, CDR2 ANQGSEA. The CDR3 consists of 13 residues. CDR3 coding DNA: TGCAGCGTTGTCAGGGCAAAGAACACTGAAGCTTTCTTT. The encoded protein is CSVVRAKNTEAFF.

This rearrangement joins TRBV2 to TRBJ2-1, with 8 bases aligning to TRBD2. The CDR3 extends over 16 amino acids. CDR1 and CDR2 (germline): SNHLY, FYNNEI. Germline trimming cut 1 base from V and 12 bases from J; bases unmatched to any gene: 14. Here the CDR3 DNA reads TGTGCCAGCAGTGAAGGAGGTAGCGGGGTTCTCTACGGGCAGTTCTTC. Amino acids: CASSEGGSGVLYGQFF.

V is TRBV29-1 and J is TRBJ2-2; tentative D call: TRBD1 (6 bases). Deletions cut 7 bases from V and 0 bases from J, with 9 bases between. This CDR3 region has 13 residues. Germline CDR1 is SQVTM and CDR2 is ANQGSEA. CDR3 residues: CSAGQPNTGELFF. CDR3 sequence (DNA): TGCAGCGCCGGACAGCCGAACACCGGGGAGCTGTTTTTT.

CDR3 bases: TGTGCCAAGGGGCCTGGTGAGAATGAAAAACTGTTTTTT. Its protein is CAKGPGENEKLFF. The V call is TRBV2, the J call TRBJ1-4; D possibly corresponds to TRBD1 (5 bases). The CDR3 runs 13 residues. V lost 10 bases to trimming and J lost 5 bases, with 14 bases between them. Germline lookup yields CDR1 SNHLY and CDR2 FYNNEI.